The 7 T cell receptor beta chains presented below share a single source sample, sequenced in a study of cytomegalovirus exposure and HLA in healthy donors. Primers for the PCR totalled 60 Vbeta and 13 Jbeta. The table came from immunoSEQ multiplex PCR; TCRdb's copy has only in-frame clones and leaves some out. The sample lists under 200,000 clones; 65% to 80% were seen once. Sequencing was carried out using PBMCs. The receptor source for this set is a woman aged 40 to 50 in good health and CMV-seropositive.

This clone was seen a single time. V gene TRBV9 combines with J gene TRBJ1-5, with a possible D match to TRBD1 (6 bases). Trimming shortened V by 4 bases and J by 2 bases, and 10 bases separated the two germline ends. Germline V lookup: CDR1 SGDLS, CDR2 YYNGEE. The CDR3 has 14 amino acids. CDR3 sequence reads: CASSIQGGNQPQHF. The CDR3 bases are TGTGCCAGCAGCATACAGGGAGGCAATCAGCCCCAGCATTTT.

The chain carries TRBV19 and TRBJ1-5; D perhaps matches TRBD1 (5 bases). The V gene lost 6 bases and the J gene lost 4 bases, with 16 bases spanning the gap. Germline V gene lookup returns CDR1 LNHDA and CDR2 SQIVND (reference sequence). This CDR3 spans 15 amino acids. In DNA, the CDR3 is TGTGCCAGTAGCCCCTTACTGGGGGGGAATCAGCCCCAGCATTTT. Residues: CASSPLLGGNQPQHF. Drawing the rest from reference TRBV19 and TRBJ1-5, the complete variable domain is DGGITQSPKYLFRKEGQNVTLSCEQNLNHDAMYWYRQDPGQGLRLIYYSQIVNDFQKGDIAEGYSVSREKKESFPLTVTSAQKNPTAFYLCASSPLLGGNQPQHFGDGTRLSIL.

The chain links TRBV7-2 to TRBJ1-4; possible D gene TRBD1, 6 bases. The germline V gene has CDR1 SGHTA and CDR2 FQGNSA. V dropped 2 bases and J dropped 8 bases, with 12 bases sitting between them. This CDR3 has 14 residues. In DNA, the CDR3 is TGTGCCAGCAGCTTAAGGGGGGGCGCGGAAAAACTGTTTTTT. Its protein is CASSLRGGAEKLFF.

The rearrangement uses TRBV7-2 and TRBJ2-7, with 9 bases identical to TRBD2. Germline CDR1 reads SGHTA; CDR2 reads FQGNSA. With V trimmed by 5 bases and J by 7 bases, 6 bases remained unmatched. This CDR3 is built from 13 residues. The CDR3 region has the DNA TGTGCCAGCAGCCAGGGACTAGCTCGGGAGCAGTACTTC. It translates to CASSQGLAREQYF.

This chain's CDR3 is CASSSQGAGYEQYF. For the CDR3, the DNA is TGCGCCAGCAGCTCACAGGGGGCTGGCTACGAGCAGTACTTC. The chain couples TRBV5-1 to TRBJ2-7; 9 bases line up with TRBD1. J gave up 3 bases and V 3 bases, and 4 bases lay outside the gene matches. Germline V gives CDR1 SGHRS, CDR2 YFSETQ. CDR3 size: 14 residues.

V is TRBV5-4 and J is TRBJ1-1; tentatively, D is TRBD1 (5 bases). CDR3 length equals 14 residues. V lost 0 bases, J lost 5 bases, and 11 bases lay in between. In germline, CDR1 is SGHNT, CDR2 YYREEE (reference sequence). In DNA form, the CDR3 reads TGTGCCAGCAGCTTGGGACAGCGCCCAACTGAAGCTTTCTTT. Translated, it gives CASSLGQRPTEAFF.

J is TRBJ1-2 and V is TRBV19, with 8 positions matching TRBD1. V was pared by 3 bases and J by 6 bases, with 9 bases of the junction left unmatched. Germline values: CDR1 LNHDA, CDR2 SQIVND (reference sequence). This CDR3 spans 15 amino acids. The CDR3 DNA reads as TGTGCCAGTAGTATGGGTCTCGACAGGGGAGATGGCTACACCTTC. It is translated as CASSMGLDRGDGYTF.